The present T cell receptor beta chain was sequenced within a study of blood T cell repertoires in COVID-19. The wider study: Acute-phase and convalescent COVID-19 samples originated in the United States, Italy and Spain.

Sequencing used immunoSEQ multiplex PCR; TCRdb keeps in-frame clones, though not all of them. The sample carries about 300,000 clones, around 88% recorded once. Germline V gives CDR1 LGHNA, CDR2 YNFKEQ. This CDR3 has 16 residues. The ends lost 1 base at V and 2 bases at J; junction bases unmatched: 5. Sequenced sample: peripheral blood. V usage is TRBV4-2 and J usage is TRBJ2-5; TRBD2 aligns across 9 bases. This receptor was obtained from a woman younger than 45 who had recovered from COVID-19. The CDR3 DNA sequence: TGTGCCAGCAGCCAAGGATTTACTAGCGGGCAAGAGACCCAGTACTTC. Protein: CASSQGFTSGQETQYF.